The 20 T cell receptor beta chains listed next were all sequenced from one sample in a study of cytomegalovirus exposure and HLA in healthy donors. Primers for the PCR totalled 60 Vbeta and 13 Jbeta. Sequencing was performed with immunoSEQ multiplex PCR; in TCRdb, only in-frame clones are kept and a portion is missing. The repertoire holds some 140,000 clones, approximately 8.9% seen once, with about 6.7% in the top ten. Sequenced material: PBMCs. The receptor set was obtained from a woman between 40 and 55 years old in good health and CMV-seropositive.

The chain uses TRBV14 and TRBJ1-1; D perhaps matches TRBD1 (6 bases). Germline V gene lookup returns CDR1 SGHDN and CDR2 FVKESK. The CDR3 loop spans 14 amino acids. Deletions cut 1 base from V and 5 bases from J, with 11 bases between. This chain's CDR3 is CASSQGGGVTEAFF. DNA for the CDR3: TGTGCCAGCAGCCAAGGAGGGGGGGTGACTGAAGCTTTCTTT.

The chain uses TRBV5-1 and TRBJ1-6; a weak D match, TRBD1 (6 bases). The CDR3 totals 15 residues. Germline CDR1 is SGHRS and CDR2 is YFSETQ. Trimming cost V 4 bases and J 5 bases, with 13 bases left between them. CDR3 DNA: TGCGCCAGCAGCCCACAGGGTACCAATAATTCACCCCTCCACTTT. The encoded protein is CASSPQGTNNSPLHF.

The CDR3 protein is CASSLDRVGNSPLHF. The CDR3, as DNA: TGTGCCAGCAGCCTCGACAGGGTGGGCAATTCACCCCTCCACTTT. The rearrangement joins TRBV7-2 to TRBJ1-6, with 7 bases identical to TRBD1. The J segment lost 7 bases and the V segment lost 5 bases, leaving 8 bases of the junction unmatched. From germline, CDR1 is SGHTA and CDR2 FQGNSA. The CDR3 sequence is 15 residues long. Variable domain in full (rest from reference TRBV7-2 and TRBJ1-6): GAGVSQSPSNKVTEKGKDVELRCDPISGHTALYWYRQSLGQGLEFLIYFQGNSAPDKSGLPSDRFSAERTGGSVSTLTIQRTQQEDSAVYLCASSLDRVGNSPLHFGNGTRLTVT.

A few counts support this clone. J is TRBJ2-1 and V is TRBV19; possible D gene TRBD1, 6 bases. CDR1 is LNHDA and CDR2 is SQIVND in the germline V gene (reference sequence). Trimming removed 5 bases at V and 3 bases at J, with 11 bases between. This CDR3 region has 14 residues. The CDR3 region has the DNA TGTGCCAGTAGTTGGACAGTACTCTACAATGAGCAGTTCTTC. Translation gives CASSWTVLYNEQFF.

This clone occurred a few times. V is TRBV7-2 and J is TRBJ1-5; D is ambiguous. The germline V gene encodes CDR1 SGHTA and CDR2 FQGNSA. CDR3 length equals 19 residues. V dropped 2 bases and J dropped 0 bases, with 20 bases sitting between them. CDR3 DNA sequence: TGTGCCAGCAGCTTAATAGCGACCGGCAGTGTGAATAGCAATCAGCCCCAGCATTTT. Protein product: CASSLIATGSVNSNQPQHF.

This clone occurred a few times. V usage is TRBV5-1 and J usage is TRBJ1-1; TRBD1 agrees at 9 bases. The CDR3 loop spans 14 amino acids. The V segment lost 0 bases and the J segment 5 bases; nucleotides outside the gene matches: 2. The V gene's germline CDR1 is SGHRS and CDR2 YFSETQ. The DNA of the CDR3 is TGCGCCAGCAGCTTGGGACAGGGGGTAACTGAAGCTTTCTTT. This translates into CASSLGQGVTEAFF.

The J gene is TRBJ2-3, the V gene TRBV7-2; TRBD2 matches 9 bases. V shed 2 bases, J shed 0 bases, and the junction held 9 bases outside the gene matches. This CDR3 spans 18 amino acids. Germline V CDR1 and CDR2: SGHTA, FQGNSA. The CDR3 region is CASSLLKAGGLSTDTQYF. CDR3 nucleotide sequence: TGTGCCAGCAGCTTATTGAAAGCGGGGGGTCTAAGCACAGATACGCAGTATTTT. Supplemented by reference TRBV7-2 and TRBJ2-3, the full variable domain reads GAGVSQSPSNKVTEKGKDVELRCDPISGHTALYWYRQSLGQGLEFLIYFQGNSAPDKSGLPSDRFSAERTGGSVSTLTIQRTQQEDSAVYLCASSLLKAGGLSTDTQYFGPGTRLTVL.

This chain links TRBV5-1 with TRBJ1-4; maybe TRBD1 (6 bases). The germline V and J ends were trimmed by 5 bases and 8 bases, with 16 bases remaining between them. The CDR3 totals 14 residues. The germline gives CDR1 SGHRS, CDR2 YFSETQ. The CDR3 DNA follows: TGCGCCAGCAGGCCGGCGGACAGTGACGAAAAACTGTTTTTT. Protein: CASRPADSDEKLFF.

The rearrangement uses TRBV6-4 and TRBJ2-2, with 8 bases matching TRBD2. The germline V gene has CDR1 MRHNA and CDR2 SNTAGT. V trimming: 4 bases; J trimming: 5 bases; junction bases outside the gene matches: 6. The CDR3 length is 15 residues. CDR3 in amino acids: CASSVEAGETGELFF. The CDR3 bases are TGTGCCAGCAGTGTGGAAGCGGGGGAAACCGGGGAGCTGTTTTTT.

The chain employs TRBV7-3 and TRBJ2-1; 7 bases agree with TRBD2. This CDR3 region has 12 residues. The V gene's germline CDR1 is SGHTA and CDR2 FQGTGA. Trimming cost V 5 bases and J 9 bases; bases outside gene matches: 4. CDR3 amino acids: CASSPTGGEQFF. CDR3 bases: TGTGCCAGCAGCCCGACGGGGGGTGAGCAGTTCTTC.

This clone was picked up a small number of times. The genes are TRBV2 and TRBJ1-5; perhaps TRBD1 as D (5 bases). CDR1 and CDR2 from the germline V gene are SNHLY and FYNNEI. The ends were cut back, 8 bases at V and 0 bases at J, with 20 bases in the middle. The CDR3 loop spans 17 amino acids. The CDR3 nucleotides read TGTGCCAGCCCCATTGGGGAGGGGCTACATAGCAATCAGCCCCAGCATTTT. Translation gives CASPIGEGLHSNQPQHF.

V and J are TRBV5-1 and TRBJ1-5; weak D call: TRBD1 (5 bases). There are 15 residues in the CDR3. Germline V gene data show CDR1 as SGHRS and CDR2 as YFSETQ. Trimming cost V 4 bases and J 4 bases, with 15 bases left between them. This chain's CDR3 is CASSPNAGPNQPQHF. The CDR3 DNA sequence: TGCGCCAGCAGCCCCAACGCGGGGCCTAATCAGCCCCAGCATTTT.

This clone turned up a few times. The CDR3 DNA reads TGTGCCAGCAGCTTGAGTAAAGGCGGGGAGACCCAGTACTTC. Amino acid sequence: CASSLSKGGETQYF. J is TRBJ2-5 and V is TRBV5-6, with a possible D match to TRBD2 (5 bases). The CDR3 totals 14 residues. V lost 1 base and J lost 5, with 12 bases in between. In germline, CDR1 is SGHDT, CDR2 YYEEEE.

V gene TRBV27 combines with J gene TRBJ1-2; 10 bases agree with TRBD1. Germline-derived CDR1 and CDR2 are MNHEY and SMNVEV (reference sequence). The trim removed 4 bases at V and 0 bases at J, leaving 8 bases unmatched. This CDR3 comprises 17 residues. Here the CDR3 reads CASSSLEGTGANYGYTF. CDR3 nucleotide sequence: TGTGCCAGCAGTTCTCTAGAAGGGACAGGGGCTAACTATGGCTACACCTTC.

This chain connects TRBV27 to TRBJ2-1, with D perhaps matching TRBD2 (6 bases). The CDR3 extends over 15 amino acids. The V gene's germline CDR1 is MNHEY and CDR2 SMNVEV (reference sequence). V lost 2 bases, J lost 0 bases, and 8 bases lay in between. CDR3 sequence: CASSLEGLSYNEQFF. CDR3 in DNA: TGTGCCAGCAGTTTAGAGGGACTCTCCTACAATGAGCAGTTCTTC.

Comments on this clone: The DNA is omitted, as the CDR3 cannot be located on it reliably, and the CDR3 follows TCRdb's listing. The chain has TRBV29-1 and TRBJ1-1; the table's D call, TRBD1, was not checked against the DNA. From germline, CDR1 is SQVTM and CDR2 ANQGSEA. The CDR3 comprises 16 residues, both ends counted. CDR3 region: CSVWGGGTGANTEPFF.

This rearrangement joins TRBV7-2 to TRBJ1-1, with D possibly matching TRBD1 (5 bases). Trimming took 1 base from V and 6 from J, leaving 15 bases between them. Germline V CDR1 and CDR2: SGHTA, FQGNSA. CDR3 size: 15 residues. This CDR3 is CASSLDFSWGAEAFF. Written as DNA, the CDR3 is TGTGCCAGCAGCTTAGATTTTAGCTGGGGGGCTGAAGCTTTCTTT.

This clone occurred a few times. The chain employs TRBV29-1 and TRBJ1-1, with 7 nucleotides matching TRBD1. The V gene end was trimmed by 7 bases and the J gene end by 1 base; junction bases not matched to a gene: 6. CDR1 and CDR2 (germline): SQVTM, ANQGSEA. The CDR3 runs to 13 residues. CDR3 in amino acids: CSAEGQPNTEAFF. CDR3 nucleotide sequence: TGCAGCGCCGAGGGACAGCCGAACACTGAAGCTTTCTTT.

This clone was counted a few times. The CDR3 is CASSFWTSGGETQYF. In DNA, the CDR3 is TGTGCCAGCAGTTTCTGGACTAGCGGGGGCGAGACCCAGTACTTC. The chain couples TRBV6-5 to TRBJ2-5; 13 nucleotides align to TRBD2. CDR3 length: 15 residues. Germline CDR1 reads MNHEY; CDR2 reads SVGAGI. V shed 4 bases, J shed 5 bases, and the junction held 4 bases outside the gene matches.

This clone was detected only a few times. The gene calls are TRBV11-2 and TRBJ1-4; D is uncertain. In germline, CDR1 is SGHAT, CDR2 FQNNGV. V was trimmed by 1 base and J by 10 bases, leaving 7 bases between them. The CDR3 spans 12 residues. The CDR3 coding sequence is TGTGCCAGCAGCTTAGTCGCAGGAAAACTGTTTTTT. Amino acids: CASSLVAGKLFF.